The 21 T cell receptor beta chains below all came from one sample that was sequenced in a study of beta chain features in type 1 diabetes. Study conclusions and caveats: A moderate, significant TCRB CDR3 shortening appeared in type 1 diabetes across four CD4+ subsets.

The study reverse transcribed the entire isolated RNA, so it sequenced expressed TCRB transcripts. Assay: immunoSEQ multiplex PCR; the TCRdb copy retains only in-frame clones and omits some. The sample lists around 260,000 clones; about 20% were seen once. These receptors' targets are unknown. Sequencing used naive CD4+ T cells from blood. These receptors were taken from a woman aged 40-49 years with type 1 diabetes.

The rearrangement uses TRBV29-1 and TRBJ2-5; TRBD1 aligns across 8 bases. Trimming at V came to 1 base and at J to 5 bases, leaving 6 bases not matched to a gene. Per germline, CDR1 SQVTM and CDR2 ANQGSEA. This CDR3 has 14 amino acids. CDR3: CSVEVAGGEETQYF. The CDR3, as DNA: TGCAGCGTTGAAGTTGCAGGGGGCGAGGAGACCCAGTACTTC.

The chain carries TRBV6-6 and TRBJ2-5; no clear D gene. Germline V lookup: CDR1 MNHNY, CDR2 SVGAGI (reference sequence). Trimming took 9 bases from V and 5 from J, leaving 10 bases between them. The CDR3 covers 11 residues. The CDR3 loop is CASSSSETQYF. In DNA form, the CDR3 reads TGTGCCAGTAGCTCTTCGGAGACCCAGTACTTC.

This clone appeared a few times. This chain connects TRBV11-2 to TRBJ1-5, with D possibly matching TRBD1 (6 bases). Trimming stripped 1 base from V and 5 bases from J, with 12 bases between. Germline V gives CDR1 SGHAT, CDR2 FQNNGV. CDR3 length: 15 residues. The CDR3 here is CASSLGRGWDQPQHF. The CDR3 DNA follows: TGTGCCAGCAGCTTAGGCAGGGGCTGGGATCAGCCCCAGCATTTT.

The genes are TRBV4-1 and TRBJ2-1, with 7 positions matching TRBD1. The CDR3 totals 14 residues. Germline assignment: CDR1 MGHRA and CDR2 YSYEKL. V gave up 8 bases and J gave up 5 bases; unmatched junction bases: 9. The CDR3 DNA sequence: TGCGCCAGCCGAAGCAGGACAGGAAACAATGAGCAGTTCTTC. This sequence encodes CASRSRTGNNEQFF.

The V and J genes are TRBV28 and TRBJ2-6, with TRBD1 matching over 7 bases. V lost 4 bases, J lost 0 bases, and 0 bases stayed unmatched. The CDR3 consists of 15 residues. From germline, CDR1 is MDHEN and CDR2 SYDVKM. The CDR3 coding sequence is TGTGCCAGCAGTTGGACAGGCTCTGGGGCCAACGTCCTGACTTTC. Encoded protein: CASSWTGSGANVLTF.

This clone was found a few times. The chain couples TRBV7-3 to TRBJ2-7; 10 bases agree with TRBD2. With V trimmed by 1 base and J by 5 bases, 5 bases remained unmatched. In germline, CDR1 is SGHTA, CDR2 FQGTGA. The CDR3 loop spans 15 amino acids. The CDR3 protein is CASSLNLAGVDEQYF. CDR3 in DNA: TGTGCCAGCAGCTTAAATCTAGCGGGAGTAGACGAGCAGTACTTC.

The rearrangement joins TRBV29-1 to TRBJ2-3; D ambiguous. V gave up 4 bases and J gave up 3 bases, with 14 bases separating them. The CDR3 loop spans 14 amino acids. From germline, CDR1 is SQVTM and CDR2 ANQGSEA. DNA of the CDR3: TGCAGCGTTGCGCCCACCCGGAGAACAGATACGCAGTATTTT. This sequence encodes CSVAPTRRTDTQYF.

This chain connects TRBV5-6 to TRBJ1-1, with 8 bases aligning to TRBD1. Per the germline V gene, CDR1 is SGHDT and CDR2 is YYEEEE. With V trimmed by 3 bases and J by 6 bases, 13 bases remained unmatched. This CDR3 has 16 residues. DNA for the CDR3: TGTGCCAGCAGCTCCGGGACAGGAAGAGCCGGCGCTGAAGCTTTCTTT. Translating gives CASSSGTGRAGAEAFF.

This clone was counted a few times. The chain combines TRBV10-3 with TRBJ2-3; TRBD2 matches 8 bases. CDR1 and CDR2 from the germline V gene are ENHRY and SYGVKD. The CDR3 consists of 15 residues. Trimming cost V 3 bases and J 10 bases; bases outside gene matches: 12. The CDR3 DNA sequence: TGTGCCATCAGTGATCCGGGAGGGCGGGAATGGGCGCAGTATTTT. Protein sequence: CAISDPGGREWAQYF.

This clone was seen a few times. V usage is TRBV4-2 and J usage is TRBJ2-3, with 14 bases fitting TRBD2. From germline, CDR1 is LGHNA and CDR2 YNFKEQ. Germline trimming cut 4 bases from V and 6 bases from J; bases unmatched to any gene: 9. The CDR3 length is 17 residues. Here the CDR3 DNA reads TGTGCCAGCAGCCCAGGACTAGCGGGAGGATATAGGGATACGCAGTATTTT. It encodes CASSPGLAGGYRDTQYF.

The genes are TRBV9 and TRBJ2-7; TRBD2 matches at 10 bases. Germline trimming cut 3 bases from V and 6 bases from J; bases unmatched to any gene: 9. The CDR3 contains 15 residues. Germline V gene sequence: CDR1 SGDLS, CDR2 YYNGEE. The CDR3 loop is CASSGALAGATEQYF. The CDR3 DNA sequence: TGTGCCAGCAGCGGTGCCCTAGCGGGGGCTACCGAGCAGTACTTC.

The V call is TRBV19, the J call TRBJ1-4; D unresolved. The V and J ends lost 6 bases and 8 bases respectively, with 10 bases between them. Germline CDR1 LNHDA, CDR2 SQIVND (reference sequence). The CDR3 has 12 residues. For the CDR3, the DNA is TGTGCCAGTAGGACGGGGATGGAAAAACTGTTTTTT. Residues: CASRTGMEKLFF.

The CDR3 spells CASTRYRGNTEAFF. The CDR3 bases are TGTGCCAGCACTAGGTACAGGGGGAACACTGAAGCTTTCTTT. The V gene is TRBV6-1, the J gene TRBJ1-1, with TRBD1 identical over 7 bases. V was clipped by 7 bases and J by 1 base; unmatched bases: 6. The CDR3 is made up of 14 amino acids. CDR1 and CDR2 from the germline V gene are MNHNS and SASEGT.

The rearrangement uses TRBV5-5 and TRBJ2-6; D gene unclear. The V gene lost 0 bases and the J gene lost 0 bases, with 4 bases spanning the gap. CDR1 is SGHKS and CDR2 is YYEKEE in the germline V gene (reference sequence). The CDR3 is 15 amino acids. The CDR3 sequence is CASSLVSSGANVLTF. The DNA of the CDR3 is TGTGCCAGCAGCTTGGTGAGCTCTGGGGCCAACGTCCTGACTTTC.

The chain has TRBV19 and TRBJ1-2; TRBD1 matches at 8 bases. Germline-derived CDR1 and CDR2 are LNHDA and SQIVND (reference sequence). CDR3 length: 15 residues. V gave up 7 bases and J gave up 7 bases; unmatched junction bases: 14. The CDR3 nucleotides read TGTGCCAGTATGGGCTCCTACGACAGGGGTTCTGGCTACACCTTC. Encoded protein: CASMGSYDRGSGYTF.

V usage is TRBV4-1 and J usage is TRBJ2-7, with TRBD2 matching over 12 bases. CDR3 length equals 16 residues. Trimming took 0 bases from V and 4 from J; bases not matched to a gene: 4. The V gene's germline CDR1 is MGHRA and CDR2 YSYEKL. The CDR3 bases are TGCGCCAGCAGCCAAGAATCACTAGCGGGAGGATACGAGCAGTACTTC. The encoded protein is CASSQESLAGGYEQYF.

This clone was seen a handful of times. This chain uses TRBV5-1 with TRBJ2-7; 7 nucleotides align to TRBD1. This CDR3 has 13 residues. The V gene's germline CDR1 is SGHRS and CDR2 YFSETQ. V shed 4 bases and J 2 bases; nucleotides not matched to a gene: 3. For the CDR3, the DNA is TGCGCCAGCAGCGAGGGGGCGGCCTACGAGCAGTACTTC. Protein sequence: CASSEGAAYEQYF.

V is TRBV29-1 and J is TRBJ2-7; no clear D gene. The CDR3 covers 12 residues. Trimming cost V 4 bases and J 2 bases, with 9 bases left between them. Germline CDR1 is SQVTM and CDR2 is ANQGSEA. The CDR3 here is CSVVANPYEQYF. In nucleotides, the CDR3 is TGCAGCGTTGTGGCCAACCCCTACGAGCAGTACTTC.

For this clone: At the DNA level, this CDR3 is encoded by other sequences in the same sample as well. The chain recombines TRBV18 with TRBJ2-7; D is possibly TRBD2 (5 bases). Germline V CDR1 and CDR2: KGHSH, LQKENI. The CDR3 length is 12 residues. Trimming left V 2 bases short and J 3 bases short, with 5 bases between. This chain's CDR3 is CASSPGGYEQYF. DNA of the CDR3: TGTGCCAGCTCACCAGGAGGCTACGAGCAGTACTTC.

The chain couples TRBV28 to TRBJ1-2; D not certain. V was cut by 3 bases and J by 1 base, with 12 bases left in between. This CDR3 contains 15 residues. The germline V gene encodes CDR1 MDHEN and CDR2 SYDVKM. The CDR3 reads CASSLAGLGNYGYTF. The CDR3 nucleotides read TGTGCCAGCAGTTTGGCCGGACTTGGTAACTATGGCTACACCTTC.

The V and J genes are TRBV14 and TRBJ2-7; D perhaps matches TRBD1 (6 bases). This CDR3 contains 15 residues. Trimming left V 3 bases short and J 0 bases short, with 12 bases between. Germline V CDR1 and CDR2: SGHDN, FVKESK. DNA for the CDR3: TGTGCCAGCAGCCATCCCGGGACACCCTCCTACGAGCAGTACTTC. This sequence encodes CASSHPGTPSYEQYF.